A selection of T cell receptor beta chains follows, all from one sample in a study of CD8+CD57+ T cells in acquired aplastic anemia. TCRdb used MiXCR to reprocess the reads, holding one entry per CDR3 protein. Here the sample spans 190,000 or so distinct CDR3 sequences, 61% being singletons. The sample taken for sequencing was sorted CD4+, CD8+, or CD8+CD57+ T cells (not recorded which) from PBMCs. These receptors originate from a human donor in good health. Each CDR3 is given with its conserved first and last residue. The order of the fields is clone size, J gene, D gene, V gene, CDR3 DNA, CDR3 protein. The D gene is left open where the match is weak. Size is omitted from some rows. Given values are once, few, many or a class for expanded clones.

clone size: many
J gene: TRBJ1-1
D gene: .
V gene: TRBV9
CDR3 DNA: TGTGCCAGCAGCGTAGAGGGGCCCCCGACAGGTCACGGAGGGGACACTGAAGCTTTCTTT
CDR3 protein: CASSVEGPPTGHGGDTEAFF

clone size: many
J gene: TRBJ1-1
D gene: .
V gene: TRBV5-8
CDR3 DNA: TGTGCCAGCAAGGGGTCTACTGAAGCTTTCTTT
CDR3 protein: CASKGSTEAFF

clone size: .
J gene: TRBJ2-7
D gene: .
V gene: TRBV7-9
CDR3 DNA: TGTGCCAGCAGCGCCGGGACTTTCTACGAGCAGTACTTC
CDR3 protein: CASSAGTFYEQYF

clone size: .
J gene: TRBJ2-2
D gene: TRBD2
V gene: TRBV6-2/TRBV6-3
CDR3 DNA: TGTGCCAGCATGACGGGGCTAGCGGGAGGGCCTGACGGCGGGGAGCTGTTTTTT
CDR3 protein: CASMTGLAGGPDGGELFF

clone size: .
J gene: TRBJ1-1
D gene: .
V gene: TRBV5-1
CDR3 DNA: TGCGCCAGCAGCTTGGACGGGGCTGAAGCTTTCTTT
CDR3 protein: CASSLDGAEAFF

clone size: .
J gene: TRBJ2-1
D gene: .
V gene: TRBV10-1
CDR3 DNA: TGCGCCAGCAGTGAGAATCCGCTGAGCTCCTACAATGAGCAGTTCTTC
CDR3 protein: CASSENPLSSYNEQFF

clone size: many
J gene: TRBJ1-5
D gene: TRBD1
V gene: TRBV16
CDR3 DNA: TGTGCCAGCAGCCAATGGTTACAGGGGGCTCTACAGCCCCAGCATTTT
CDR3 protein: CASSQWLQGALQPQHF

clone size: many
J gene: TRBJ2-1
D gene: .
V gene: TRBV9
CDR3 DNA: TGTGCCAGCAGCGACGTAAGCTCCTACAATGAGCAGTTCTTC
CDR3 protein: CASSDVSSYNEQFF

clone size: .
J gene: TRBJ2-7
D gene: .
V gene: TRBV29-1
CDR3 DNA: TGCAGCGTTGAGACCCCTAACTCCTACGAGCAGTACTTC
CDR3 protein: CSVETPNSYEQYF

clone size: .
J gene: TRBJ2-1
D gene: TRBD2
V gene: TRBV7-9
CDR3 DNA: TGTGCCAGCAGCTTGTTGGCTAGCGGGAGTACCTACAATGAGCAGTTCTTC
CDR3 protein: CASSLLASGSTYNEQFF

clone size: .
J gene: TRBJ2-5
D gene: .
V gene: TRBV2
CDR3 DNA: TGTGCCAGCAGGGATAACGGCGGCGAAGAGACCCAGTACTTC
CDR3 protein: CASRDNGGEETQYF

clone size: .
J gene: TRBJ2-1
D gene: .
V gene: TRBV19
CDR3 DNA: TGTGCCAGTAGTACATTATGGGGGGCAACGAATGAGCAGTTCTTC
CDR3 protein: CASSTLWGATNEQFF

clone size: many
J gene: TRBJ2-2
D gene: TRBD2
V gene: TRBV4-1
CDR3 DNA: TGCGCCAGCAGCCAAGAAGGAGCGGGGCCAACCGGGGAGCTGTTTTTT
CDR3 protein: CASSQEGAGPTGELFF